This passage covers 32 T cell receptor beta chains from one sample sequenced in a study of OX40 agonist ivuxolimab in advanced cancers. TCRdb's table, derived via immunoSEQ multiplex PCR, lists solely in-frame clones and lacks some. In the table there are 70,000 to 95,000 clones, over 90% of which are singletons. The sample was CD4+ or CD8+ T cells sorted from blood, taken in a trial of the OX40 agonist ivuxolimab. These receptors were obtained from an adult with an advanced solid tumor such as melanoma, head and neck, liver or kidney cancer.

This chain uses TRBV11-3 with TRBJ2-5; the D gene is possibly TRBD1 (6 bases). The CDR3 loop spans 15 amino acids. Germline CDR1 reads SGHNT; CDR2 reads YENEEA. V was shortened by 5 bases and J by 2 bases, with 15 bases between the two germline ends. The CDR3 here is CASSGGALLQETQYF. For the CDR3, the DNA is TGTGCCAGCAGCGGGGGCGCGTTGTTACAAGAGACCCAGTACTTC.

The gene calls are TRBV6-4 and TRBJ2-1; TRBD1 agrees at 8 bases. The V and J ends lost 2 bases and 5 bases, in that order; junction bases with no gene match: 5. The CDR3 covers 15 residues. The V gene's germline CDR1 is MRHNA and CDR2 SNTAGT. The CDR3 bases are TGTGCCAGCAGTGACATTGGACAGGGAGACAATGAGCAGTTCTTC. Translating gives CASSDIGQGDNEQFF.

Concerning this clone itself: Additional DNA sequences in this sample encode the identical CDR3. The chain employs TRBV5-1 and TRBJ2-5; D not resolved. Germline loops: CDR1 SGHRS, CDR2 YFSETQ. Trimming removed 0 bases at V and 5 bases at J, with 14 bases between. This CDR3 spans 15 amino acids. In DNA form, the CDR3 reads TGCGCCAGCAGCTTGGTACCGGGCCCGCAGGAGACCCAGTACTTC. It translates to CASSLVPGPQETQYF.

This chain joins TRBV4-2 and TRBJ1-6, with 8 bases fitting TRBD1. Germline assignment: CDR1 LGHNA and CDR2 YNFKEQ. The junction had 4 bases not matched to a gene; V was cut back by 0 bases and J by 9 bases. The CDR3 covers 15 residues. The CDR3: CASSQETGVVSPLHF. The CDR3 coding sequence is TGTGCCAGCAGCCAAGAGACAGGGGTGGTTTCACCCCTCCACTTT.

The V and J genes are TRBV2 and TRBJ2-1, with 9 bases fitting TRBD2. V dropped 7 bases and J dropped 4; count of bases not matched to a gene: 11. Germline V gene sequence: CDR1 SNHLY, CDR2 FYNNEI. This CDR3 comprises 16 residues. The CDR3 DNA sequence: TGTGCCAGCAAAAACACCCTGCTAGCGGGGTACAATGAGCAGTTCTTC. The encoded protein is CASKNTLLAGYNEQFF.

This chain's CDR3 is CASSYRGTNEKLFF. The CDR3 DNA follows: TGTGCCAGCAGTTACCGGGGCACTAATGAAAAACTGTTTTTT. The rearrangement joins TRBV6-5 to TRBJ1-4, with a tentative D call TRBD1 (5 bases). Trimming removed 2 bases from V and 2 bases from J, with 6 bases in between. This CDR3 is 14 amino acids long. CDR1 MNHEY and CDR2 SVGAGI come from the germline V gene.

V is TRBV6-6 and J is TRBJ2-7, with 13 bases fitting TRBD2. Trimming at V came to 0 bases and at J to 2 bases, leaving 1 base not matched to a gene. Germline CDR1 is MNHNY and CDR2 is SVGAGI (reference sequence). This CDR3 contains 16 residues. The CDR3 DNA follows: TGTGCCAGCAGTTACTCCGGGACTAGCGGGGCCTACGAGCAGTACTTC. Translation: CASSYSGTSGAYEQYF.

The CDR3 sequence is CASSDSGGRAKNIQYF. As DNA, the CDR3 is TGTGCCAGCAGTGACTCGGGAGGAAGAGCCAAAAACATTCAGTACTTC. V usage is TRBV6-4 and J usage is TRBJ2-4, with D possibly being TRBD2 (6 bases). Trimming took 0 bases from V and 0 from J, leaving 9 bases between them. Germline-derived CDR1 and CDR2 are MRHNA and SNTAGT. This CDR3 comprises 16 residues.

This clone was found once. J is TRBJ2-3 and V is TRBV2, with D perhaps matching TRBD1 (5 bases). The germline CDR1 and CDR2 sequences are SNHLY and FYNNEI. The V end was cut by 7 bases, the J end by 2 bases, with 22 bases between. CDR3 length: 17 residues. The chain's CDR3 is CASIKWGGRTYTDTQYF. For the CDR3, the DNA is TGTGCCAGCATCAAGTGGGGCGGACGAACATACACAGATACGCAGTATTTT.

V is TRBV28 and J is TRBJ1-2; tentatively, D is TRBD1 (5 bases). Germline V lookup: CDR1 MDHEN, CDR2 SYDVKM. The length of the CDR3 is 16 residues. The ends were cut back, 5 bases at V and 7 bases at J, with 23 bases in the middle. The CDR3 loop reads CASSPRDLYFYRGYTF. CDR3 bases: TGTGCCAGCAGTCCTCGGGACCTTTATTTTTATCGTGGCTACACCTTC.

The gene calls are TRBV4-1 and TRBJ2-7; weak D call: TRBD1 (6 bases). Germline V CDR1 and CDR2: MGHRA, YSYEKL. The CDR3 consists of 15 residues. Trimming pared 1 base from V and 1 base from J, leaving 11 bases between. The CDR3 coding sequence is TGCGCCAGCAGCCAAGCGGAAGGACAGTCCTACGAGCAGTACTTC. Translating it yields CASSQAEGQSYEQYF.

The chain joins TRBV2 to TRBJ2-1; D unresolved. CDR3 size: 12 residues. From germline, CDR1 is SNHLY and CDR2 FYNNEI. Between the trimmed V and J ends, which lost 4 bases and 4 bases, there was a span of 5 bases. CDR3 nucleotide sequence: TGTGCCAGCAGTGTAGGATACAATGAGCAGTTCTTC. It is translated as CASSVGYNEQFF.

J is TRBJ1-2 and V is TRBV18, with a tentative D call TRBD1 (6 bases). CDR1 is KGHSH and CDR2 is LQKENI in the germline V gene. This CDR3 region has 14 residues. V lost 3 bases and J lost 7, with 15 bases in between. The CDR3 DNA follows: TGTGCCAGCTCACCGGCGTCCAGGGGAGGTGGCTACACCTTC. Encoded protein: CASSPASRGGGYTF. The full variable domain, completed using reference TRBV18 and TRBJ1-2, is NAGVMQNPRHLVRRRGQEARLRCSPMKGHSHVYWYRQLPEEGLKFMVYLQKENIIDESGMPKERFSAEFPKEGPSILRIQQVVRGDSAAYFCASSPASRGGGYTFGSGTRLTVV.

The gene calls are TRBV14 and TRBJ1-1, with a tentative D call TRBD1 (5 bases). Between the trimmed V and J ends, which lost 6 bases and 0 bases, there was a span of 8 bases. CDR3 size: 13 residues. Germline V gives CDR1 SGHDN, CDR2 FVKESK. CDR3 coding DNA: TGTGCCAGCAGGCGGACATTGAACACTGAAGCTTTCTTT. As protein: CASRRTLNTEAFF.

This clone was observed a handful of times. The V and J genes are TRBV6-1 and TRBJ1-5; perhaps TRBD1 as D (5 bases). The germline gives CDR1 MNHNS, CDR2 SASEGT. V lost 2 bases and J 9 bases, leaving 17 bases between the germline ends. CDR3 length equals 15 residues. The CDR3 protein is CASSERDSRSSPQHF. CDR3 nucleotides: TGTGCCAGCAGTGAACGAGACAGCCGGTCCTCGCCCCAGCATTTT.

The gene calls are TRBV5-1 and TRBJ1-2; D possibly corresponds to TRBD1 (5 bases). V was pared by 1 base and J by 7 bases, with 11 bases between. This CDR3 has 13 amino acids. The germline CDR1 and CDR2 sequences are SGHRS and YFSETQ. In DNA, the CDR3 is TGCGCCAGCAGCTTGCAGGGCGGGTTTGGCTACACCTTC. Translating it yields CASSLQGGFGYTF.

This chain joins TRBV28 and TRBJ2-1, with TRBD2 identical over 12 bases. The trim removed 7 bases at V and 1 base at J, leaving 17 bases unmatched. Germline assignment: CDR1 MDHEN and CDR2 SYDVKM. This CDR3 has 20 amino acids. The CDR3 coding sequence is TGTGCCAGCAATTCACCGTGGACTAGCGGGATCCCAGAGTCCTACAATGAGCAGTTCTTC. It specifies CASNSPWTSGIPESYNEQFF.

This chain joins TRBV30 and TRBJ2-1, with 7 bases matching TRBD2. This CDR3 has 18 amino acids. Germline CDR1 GTSNPN, CDR2 SVGIG (reference sequence). Trimming took 0 bases from V and 4 from J; bases not matched to a gene: 15. The CDR3 sequence: CAWSVPSPSGLPYNEQFF. The CDR3 DNA reads TGTGCCTGGAGTGTACCCTCTCCCTCGGGACTACCTTACAATGAGCAGTTCTTC.

The rearrangement uses TRBV28 and TRBJ1-2; D call uncertain. This CDR3 comprises 12 residues. CDR1 and CDR2 from the germline V gene are MDHEN and SYDVKM. V was pared by 2 bases and J by 8 bases, with 9 bases between. The CDR3 spells CASSLAMGGYTF. The CDR3 nucleotides are TGTGCCAGCAGTTTAGCTATGGGGGGCTACACCTTC.

The chain employs TRBV28 and TRBJ2-7; possibly TRBD2 for D (5 bases). V shed 2 bases and J shed 0 bases, with 14 bases lying between them. Germline V gene lookup returns CDR1 MDHEN and CDR2 SYDVKM. The CDR3 contains 16 residues. In DNA, the CDR3 is TGTGCCAGCAGTTTACCGCTGTTACGGGGCTCCTACGAGCAGTACTTC. This codes for CASSLPLLRGSYEQYF.

The chain joins TRBV5-4 to TRBJ2-2; 14 nucleotides line up with TRBD2. Germline lookup yields CDR1 SGHNT and CDR2 YYREEE (reference sequence). The CDR3 is made up of 16 amino acids. With 5 bases clipped from V and 5 bases from J, the junction kept 5 bases outside the gene matches. CDR3 amino acids: CASSRGLAGDTGELFF. Here the CDR3 DNA reads TGTGCCAGCAGTAGGGGACTAGCGGGAGATACCGGGGAGCTGTTTTTT.

The chain combines TRBV10-3 with TRBJ2-7, with D perhaps given as TRBD1 or TRBD2 (5 bases each). V lost 6 bases and J lost 3, with 15 bases in between. The CDR3 totals 14 residues. Germline lookup yields CDR1 ENHRY and CDR2 SYGVKD. The CDR3 reads CAIRSTGTDYEQYF. The CDR3 DNA reads as TGTGCCATCAGATCCACCGGGACCGACTACGAGCAGTACTTC.

The CDR3 DNA is TGTGCCAGCAGCTACGACAGGAACAATCAGCCCCAGCATTTT. Its protein is CASSYDRNNQPQHF. The chain uses TRBV28 and TRBJ1-5; D is perhaps TRBD1 (6 bases). The ends were cut back, 6 bases at V and 3 bases at J, with 12 bases in the middle. Germline CDR1 reads MDHEN; CDR2 reads SYDVKM. The CDR3 has 14 amino acids.

J is TRBJ2-1 and V is TRBV11-3; 9 nucleotides line up with TRBD2. This CDR3 spans 16 amino acids. V gave up 3 bases and J gave up 1 base; unmatched junction bases: 4. Germline lookup yields CDR1 SGHNT and CDR2 YENEEA. CDR3 loop: CASSFASGTSYNEQFF. CDR3 coding DNA: TGTGCCAGCAGCTTCGCTAGCGGGACTTCCTACAATGAGCAGTTCTTC.

This chain links TRBV14 with TRBJ1-2; 10 nucleotides align to TRBD1. J was trimmed by 6 bases and V by 9 bases; bases with no gene match: 19. This CDR3 contains 17 residues. Germline V gene sequence: CDR1 SGHDN, CDR2 FVKESK. CDR3 protein: CASSWGTGDRSRDGYTF. The CDR3 bases are TGTGCCAGTTCTTGGGGGACAGGGGACCGGAGTCGTGATGGCTACACCTTC.

The rearrangement uses TRBV28 and TRBJ2-7, with 8 bases identical to TRBD2. The CDR3 runs to 17 residues. Looked up from germline, CDR1 is MDHEN and CDR2 is SYDVKM. With 5 bases clipped from V and 0 bases from J, the junction kept 12 bases outside the gene matches. CDR3 coding DNA: TGTGCCAGCAGTACAGCGGGAGTAGAGAAGGGCTCCTACGAGCAGTACTTC. Its protein is CASSTAGVEKGSYEQYF.

The rearrangement links TRBV19 to TRBJ2-1; TRBD1 agrees at 7 bases. The CDR3 is 13 residues long. The trim removed 6 bases at V and 6 bases at J, leaving 5 bases unmatched. The germline V gene has CDR1 LNHDA and CDR2 SQIVND (reference sequence). CDR3 nucleotides: TGTGCCAGTAGCGACAGGGTATTCAATGAGCAGTTCTTC. Its translation is CASSDRVFNEQFF.

This clone is a singleton in its sample. The chain links TRBV9 to TRBJ1-5; TRBD1 aligns across 7 bases. This CDR3 is built from 14 residues. The V and J ends lost 4 bases and 4 bases, in that order; junction bases with no gene match: 5. Per the germline V gene, CDR1 is SGDLS and CDR2 is YYNGEE. CDR3 residues: CASSMGQPNQPQHF. CDR3 coding DNA: TGTGCCAGCAGCATGGGACAGCCAAATCAGCCCCAGCATTTT.

J is TRBJ2-7 and V is TRBV6-4, with TRBD1 identical over 9 bases. CDR1 and CDR2 (germline): MRHNA, SNTAGT. The CDR3 spans 15 residues. V shed 3 bases and J 6 bases; nucleotides not matched to a gene: 9. The chain's CDR3 is CASSEYRDRVIEQYF. In nucleotides, the CDR3 is TGTGCCAGCAGTGAATACCGGGACAGGGTGATCGAGCAGTACTTC.

V is TRBV19 and J is TRBJ2-5; the match to TRBD2 covers 16 bases. This CDR3 is built from 14 residues. The trim removed 7 bases at V and 5 bases at J, leaving 1 base unmatched. Germline CDR1 is LNHDA and CDR2 is SQIVND (reference sequence). This CDR3 is CASKGLAGGETQYF. The CDR3 DNA reads as TGTGCCAGTAAGGGACTAGCGGGGGGGGAGACCCAGTACTTC.

V is TRBV7-2 and J is TRBJ2-7, with D perhaps matching TRBD1 (5 bases). V dropped 1 base and J dropped 2 bases, with 9 bases sitting between them. This CDR3 is built from 14 residues. Germline CDR1 SGHTA, CDR2 FQGNSA. The CDR3 loop reads CASSLVGAAYEQYF. The CDR3 DNA reads as TGTGCCAGCAGCTTAGTTGGGGCCGCCTACGAGCAGTACTTC.

The chain has TRBV7-7 and TRBJ2-2; D could derive from TRBD1 or TRBD2 (5 bases each). Germline CDR1 and CDR2: SSHAT and FNYEAQ (reference sequence). CDR3 length equals 12 residues. In DNA form, the CDR3 reads TGTGCGTCACAGGAGAGGGCCGGGGAGCTGTTTTTT. Translating gives CASQERAGELFF.